This TCR beta chain was sequenced in a study of blood T cell repertoires in COVID-19. Germline lookup yields CDR1 PRHDT and CDR2 FYEKMQ (reference sequence). V lost 0 bases, J lost 2 bases, and 12 bases lay in between. This CDR3 has 16 amino acids. Donors were grouped by their self-reported clinical history. Per the original data handling: Nucleated cell number was recorded as an estimate derived from reference gene primer amplification. The assay was immunoSEQ multiplex PCR, and TCRdb's table has in-frame clones only and misses some. That table furnishes V, J and clone size, whereas the DNA furnished D and trimming. This sample carries under 250,000 clones, 83% of them seen once, and the ten largest clones take about 4.8%.

This sequence originates from a woman between 45 and 65 years old who had been exposed to COVID-19. Sequencing input: PBMCs or T cells enriched from blood (not recorded which). This chain joins TRBV13 and TRBJ2-3; D is possibly TRBD1 (6 bases). CDR3 nucleotides: TGTGCCAGCAGCTTAGGGGACAGCACCCCCACAGATACGCAGTATTTT. Translation gives CASSLGDSTPTDTQYF.